This entry lists 20 T cell receptor beta chains sequenced from one sample in a study of blood T cells in healthy people across ages. Using a J-beta primer mix together with a sample-barcoded 5' primer, a second PCR was run for roughly 6 to 11 cycles. TCRdb passed the 5' RACE reads through MiXCR, listing each CDR3 protein once. This table has about 1.5 million distinct CDR3 sequences, approximately 42% appearing once. Sample: blood. Receptor source: a woman aged 18 to 35 in good health.

The chain is built from TRBV18 and TRBJ1-3, with a tentative D call TRBD1 (6 bases). Per the germline V gene, CDR1 is KGHSH and CDR2 is LQKENI. CDR3 length: 13 residues. V lost 3 bases and J lost 4, with 7 bases in between. CDR3 sequence: CASSPGQGNTIYF. CDR3 nucleotides: TGTGCCAGCTCACCCGGACAGGGAAACACCATATATTTT.

The CDR3 DNA follows: TGCAGTGCCAAGAGGCTAGCAGTCTCCTACAATGAGCAGTTCTTC. This encodes CSAKRLAVSYNEQFF. The gene calls are TRBV20-1 and TRBJ2-1, with a weak D call TRBD2 (5 bases). The ends were cut back, 6 bases at V and 0 bases at J, with 15 bases in the middle. Germline loops: CDR1 DFQATT, CDR2 SNEGSKA (reference sequence). This CDR3 is 15 amino acids long.

This clonotype came up a few times. The chain is built from TRBV6-2 or TRBV6-3 and TRBJ1-5, with D perhaps TRBD1 (5 bases). CDR1 MNHEY and CDR2 SVGEGT come from the germline V gene. The CDR3 totals 13 residues. V lost 6 bases, J lost 4 bases, and 10 bases lay in between. Written as DNA, the CDR3 is TGTGCCAGCAGCGGGGCTAGAAATCAGCCCCAGCATTTT. Translated: CASSGARNQPQHF.

This chain uses TRBV6-1 with TRBJ2-7; 8 nucleotides match TRBD1. The junction had 15 bases not matched to a gene; V was cut back by 7 bases and J by 7 bases. Germline CDR1 MNHNS, CDR2 SASEGT. This CDR3 spans 15 amino acids. CDR3 loop: CASTFRQGSYNEQYF. For the CDR3, the DNA is TGTGCCAGCACCTTCAGACAGGGGTCCTACAATGAGCAGTACTTC.

The chain uses TRBV7-9 and TRBJ1-2, with D hard to call. The V gene's germline CDR1 is SEHNR and CDR2 FQNEAQ (reference sequence). This CDR3 region has 16 residues. The germline V and J ends were trimmed by 5 bases and 0 bases, with 16 bases remaining between them. CDR3 sequence reads: CASSPPARQTNYGYTF. The CDR3, as DNA: TGTGCCAGCAGCCCGCCCGCCCGACAAACTAACTATGGCTACACCTTC.

This chain connects TRBV7-2 to TRBJ1-4; no reliable D call. Germline loops: CDR1 SGHTA, CDR2 FQGNSA. CDR3 length equals 16 residues. Trimming took off 5 bases at V and 2 bases at J, with 15 bases between the two ends. The CDR3 protein is CASSTQTGITNEKLFF. CDR3 nucleotide sequence: TGTGCCAGCAGCACACAAACGGGGATCACTAATGAAAAACTGTTTTTT.

This chain uses TRBV12-3 or TRBV12-4 with TRBJ2-7; no clear D gene. The CDR3 loop spans 12 amino acids. Trimming pared 5 bases from V and 4 bases from J, leaving 9 bases between. The DNA of the CDR3 is TGTGCCAGCAGTCGGGCTTTTTACGAGCAGTACTTC. Amino acid sequence: CASSRAFYEQYF.

The CDR3 DNA sequence: TGTGCCAGCAGTTCTATTGCGATAAATCGTGGGACATACGAGCAGTTCTTC. Translation gives CASSSIAINRGTYEQFF. This chain joins TRBV27 and TRBJ2-1, with D perhaps matching TRBD1 (6 bases). The germline V and J ends were trimmed by 4 bases and 10 bases, with 26 bases remaining between them. The length of the CDR3 is 17 residues. Per the germline V gene, CDR1 is MNHEY and CDR2 is SMNVEV (reference sequence).

V gene TRBV20-1 combines with J gene TRBJ1-4; D is unclear. The CDR3 has 15 residues. The germline V gene has CDR1 DFQATT and CDR2 SNEGSKA (reference sequence). V was trimmed by 2 bases and J by 6 bases, leaving 16 bases between them. The CDR3 here is CSARHLRDNDEKLFF. DNA of the CDR3: TGCAGTGCTAGACATCTCCGTGACAACGATGAAAAACTGTTTTTT.

V gene TRBV4-3 combines with J gene TRBJ2-3, with TRBD2 matching over 8 bases. Trimming took 5 bases from V and 0 from J; bases not matched to a gene: 16. CDR3 size: 19 residues. Looked up from germline, CDR1 is LGHNA and CDR2 is YSLEER. The CDR3 nucleotides read TGCGCCAGCAGCAAGATATCATCTTGGTCTAGCGGGAGCACAGATACGCAGTATTTT. This translates into CASSKISSWSSGSTDTQYF.

The CDR3 sequence: CASSLVTLQGTEAFF. The CDR3 DNA sequence: TGTGCCAGCAGCTTAGTCACGCTACAGGGGACTGAAGCTTTCTTT. This rearrangement joins TRBV7-8 to TRBJ1-1; TRBD1 agrees at 7 bases. The CDR3 has 15 amino acids. The germline V gene has CDR1 SGHVS and CDR2 FQNEAQ. J lost 5 bases, V lost 1 base, and 7 bases had no gene match.

Comments on this clonotype: Germline is not matched at one junction end, which may reflect a read error. This chain uses TRBV7-9 with TRBJ1-1; 8 positions match TRBD1. The CDR3 is made up of 14 amino acids. In germline, CDR1 is SEHNR, CDR2 FQNEAQ (reference sequence). The CDR3 DNA reads as TGTGCCGGCAGCTCACAGGGGGGGAACACTGAAGCTTTCTTT. This codes for CAGSSQGGNTEAFF.

The chain has TRBV4-1 and TRBJ1-4; no firm D call. The CDR3 length is 17 residues. Germline assignment: CDR1 MGHRA and CDR2 YSYEKL. V lost 0 bases to trimming and J lost 10 bases, with 21 bases between them. In nucleotides, the CDR3 is TGCGCCAGCAGCCAAGATGGGGAAGGGAGATCTGCCGGAAAACTGTTTTTT. Its protein product is CASSQDGEGRSAGKLFF.

Points on this clonotype: This may be a read error, as it is one base from a much larger clone. This chain links TRBV12-3 or TRBV12-4 with TRBJ1-1, with 8 bases fitting TRBD1. This CDR3 has 13 residues. V gave up 6 bases and J gave up 1 base; unmatched junction bases: 1. The CDR3, as DNA: TGTGCCAGCAGGGGACAGGAGAACACTGAAGCTTTCTTT. Protein product: CASRGQENTEAFF.

Only a few counts were recorded for this clonotype. V usage is TRBV4-1 and J usage is TRBJ2-3, with TRBD2 identical over 7 bases. The V gene end was trimmed by 0 bases and the J gene end by 2 bases; junction bases not matched to a gene: 5. From germline, CDR1 is MGHRA and CDR2 YSYEKL. The CDR3 runs to 16 residues. The CDR3: CASSQDRRGITDTQYF. The CDR3, as DNA: TGCGCCAGCAGCCAAGATCGGCGGGGGATCACAGATACGCAGTATTTT.

The V and J genes are TRBV20-1 and TRBJ1-1, with D unclear. CDR1 is DFQATT, CDR2 SNEGSKA, per germline (reference sequence). The CDR3 is 11 amino acids. Deletions cut 3 bases from V and 4 bases from J, with 6 bases between. CDR3 DNA sequence: TGCAGTGCTAGTGAGTCCACTGAAGCTTTCTTT. This codes for CSASESTEAFF.

This clonotype was seen a few times. V is TRBV11-2 and J is TRBJ1-2, with D unresolved. Trimming cost V 1 base and J 4 bases, with 13 bases left between them. The CDR3 covers 15 residues. Looked up from germline, CDR1 is SGHAT and CDR2 is FQNNGV. The DNA for the CDR3 is TGTGCCAGCAGCTTAGTGTTCCCTCCGGGCTATGGCTACACCTTC. Its translation: CASSLVFPPGYGYTF.

This chain connects TRBV28 to TRBJ2-3, with 14 positions matching TRBD2. V dropped 6 bases and J dropped 10; count of bases not matched to a gene: 9. There are 15 residues in the CDR3. Germline CDR1 and CDR2: MDHEN and SYDVKM. The CDR3 DNA reads as TGTGCCAGCAGCCCCGCCGGGACTAGCGGGAGTGCGCAGTATTTT. It specifies CASSPAGTSGSAQYF.

As concerns this clonotype: At one of its ends the junction is not consistent with the germline gene, which may arise from a read error. The chain couples TRBV29-1 to TRBJ2-1, with 14 positions matching TRBD2. Per the germline V gene, CDR1 is SQVTM and CDR2 is ANQGSEA. The CDR3 loop spans 17 amino acids. This CDR3 reads CSVEGLAGALSNNEQFF. The DNA of the CDR3 is TGCAGCGTTGAGGGACTAGCGGGGGCCCTCTCCAACAATGAGCAGTTCTTC.

The chain carries TRBV4-3 and TRBJ2-3; no clear D gene. Looked up from germline, CDR1 is LGHNA and CDR2 is YSLEER. The CDR3 has 15 amino acids. The V and J ends lost 0 bases and 4 bases respectively, with 11 bases between them. CDR3 sequence (DNA): TGCGCCAGCAGCCAAGAGCTCGGCGGATCAGATACGCAGTATTTT. Encoded protein: CASSQELGGSDTQYF.